The 15 T cell receptor beta chains below come from one sample, sequenced in a study of T cells in Graves' hyperthyroidism and ophthalmopathy. Amplification targeted TCR beta CDR3 regions from RNA transcripts. The HTBI primer set was used in a first-round RT-PCR of the TCR CDR3. MiXCR, applied by TCRdb to the multiplex PCR reads, yields one record per CDR3 protein. The sample lists about 840,000 distinct CDR3 sequences, about two fifths occurring once. Sequenced input: blood. These receptor sequences come from a man aged 18 to 30 with Graves' hyperthyroidism.

The CDR3 spells CASSMTDYMNTEAFF. The DNA for the CDR3 is TGTGCCAGCAGTATGACAGATTACATGAACACTGAAGCTTTCTTT. This chain links TRBV12-3 or TRBV12-4 with TRBJ1-1, with a tentative D call TRBD1 (5 bases). V dropped 5 bases and J dropped 0 bases, with 13 bases sitting between them. This CDR3 comprises 15 residues.

This chain joins TRBV6-5 and TRBJ1-2, with a possible D match to TRBD1 (5 bases). V lost 4 bases to trimming and J lost 8 bases, with 14 bases between them. Germline loops: CDR1 MNHEY, CDR2 SVGAGI. The CDR3 loop spans 13 amino acids. CDR3 in amino acids: CASSFAGTSGYTF. The CDR3 coding sequence is TGTGCCAGCAGTTTCGCCGGGACGTCAGGCTACACCTTC.

This clonotype was picked up a small number of times. V gene TRBV6-5 combines with J gene TRBJ1-1, with a weak D call TRBD1 (5 bases). Per germline, CDR1 MNHEY and CDR2 SVGAGI. This CDR3 has 12 residues. Trimming stripped 2 bases from V and 7 bases from J, with 8 bases between. DNA of the CDR3: TGTGCCAGCAGTTACGGGGGTATTGAAGCTTTCTTT. Protein product: CASSYGGIEAFF.

This clonotype was detected ten times or more. DNA of the CDR3: TGTGCCAGCAGCTCCGGGCGCTCACCCCTCCACTTT. Its protein is CASSSGRSPLHF. The chain joins TRBV5-8 to TRBJ1-6, with unresolved D. Trimming stripped 3 bases from V and 10 bases from J, with 8 bases between. The CDR3 contains 12 residues. CDR1 and CDR2 from the germline V gene are SGHTS and YDEGEE.

This clonotype was recorded many times. The CDR3 region is CASSISASGRPETQYF. DNA for the CDR3: TGTGCCAGTAGTATATCCGCTAGCGGGAGGCCAGAGACCCAGTACTTC. The J gene is TRBJ2-5, the V gene TRBV19, with TRBD2 matching over 11 bases. This CDR3 has 16 amino acids. Trimming took 2 bases from V and 4 from J; bases not matched to a gene: 6. Germline lookup yields CDR1 LNHDA and CDR2 SQIVND (reference sequence).

This clonotype came up once. A much bigger clone sits one base away, suggesting this may be a read error. CDR3 loop: CSVVAGGGEKLFF. The CDR3 DNA reads TGCAGTGTTGTAGCGGGGGGTGGTGAAAAACTGTTTTTT. The chain links TRBV20-1 to TRBJ1-4; maybe TRBD1 (5 bases). The CDR3 is 13 residues long. V was pared by 7 bases and J by 7 bases, with 16 bases between. From germline, CDR1 is DFQATT and CDR2 SNEGSKA (reference sequence).

This clonotype has just a few counts. The genes are TRBV9 and TRBJ1-1, with 9 bases identical to TRBD1. The junction had 8 bases not matched to a gene; V was cut back by 0 bases and J by 5 bases. CDR1 is SGDLS and CDR2 is YYNGEE in the germline V gene. The CDR3 has 16 residues. The chain's CDR3 is CASSVGGTGRLTEAFF. CDR3 nucleotides: TGTGCCAGCAGCGTAGGTGGGACAGGGCGTTTGACTGAAGCTTTCTTT.

This chain connects TRBV10-1 to TRBJ2-2, with TRBD1 identical over 7 bases. V was pared by 7 bases and J by 4 bases, with 6 bases of the junction left unmatched. Germline lookup yields CDR1 WNHNN and CDR2 SYGVQD (reference sequence). The CDR3 contains 14 residues. In DNA form, the CDR3 reads TGCGCCAGCAAACCGGACAGGCCCACCGGGGAGCTGTTTTTT. Protein sequence: CASKPDRPTGELFF.

This chain joins TRBV5-1 and TRBJ1-2; 8 bases agree with TRBD1. Germline assignment: CDR1 SGHRS and CDR2 YFSETQ. The J segment lost 4 bases and the V segment lost 1 base, leaving 6 bases of the junction unmatched. This CDR3 contains 15 residues. As DNA, the CDR3 is TGCGCCAGCAGCTTGAGGGGACAGGAAGGCTATGGCTACACCTTC. This sequence encodes CASSLRGQEGYGYTF.

The genes are TRBV19 and TRBJ2-2, with 9 bases identical to TRBD1. Germline V gives CDR1 LNHDA, CDR2 SQIVND (reference sequence). V lost 6 bases and J lost 4; bases outside the gene matches: 6. CDR3 length equals 15 residues. The DNA for the CDR3 is TGTGCCAGTAGCCCGGGACAGGGCCTCACCGGGGAGCTGTTTTTT. Amino acids: CASSPGQGLTGELFF.

This clonotype was observed at least ten times. The rearrangement uses TRBV6-5 and TRBJ2-5, with TRBD1 matching over 9 bases. CDR3 size: 14 residues. The germline V gene encodes CDR1 MNHEY and CDR2 SVGAGI. The ends lost 6 bases at V and 5 bases at J; junction bases unmatched: 7. CDR3 loop: CASRRQGVSETQYF. Written as DNA, the CDR3 is TGTGCCAGCAGGAGACAGGGGGTGTCGGAGACCCAGTACTTC.

The chain links TRBV10-3 to TRBJ2-6; possible D gene TRBD1, 5 bases. V shed 5 bases and J shed 8 bases, with 7 bases lying between them. This CDR3 comprises 12 residues. Germline V gene data show CDR1 as ENHRY and CDR2 as SYGVKD. CDR3 protein: CAISSGTNVLTF. CDR3 DNA: TGTGCCATCAGTTCAGGGACCAACGTCCTGACTTTC.

This clonotype was recorded a few times. The gene calls are TRBV20-1 and TRBJ2-5; 12 bases map to TRBD2. Germline V gene lookup returns CDR1 DFQATT and CDR2 SNEGSKA (reference sequence). The CDR3 runs to 17 residues. J was trimmed by 2 bases and V by 3 bases; bases with no gene match: 10. The CDR3 DNA reads as TGCAGTGCTAGCCCCCTAGCGGGAGGGCCTAGACAAGAGACCCAGTACTTC. Its protein is CSASPLAGGPRQETQYF.

This clonotype was counted a few times. This chain joins TRBV9 and TRBJ2-7, with D tentatively TRBD1 or TRBD2 (5 bases each). Trimming removed 3 bases from V and 6 bases from J, with 28 bases in between. CDR1 SGDLS and CDR2 YYNGEE come from the germline V gene. The CDR3 contains 18 residues. CDR3 sequence reads: CASSAARDHPGSATEQYF. DNA of the CDR3: TGTGCCAGCAGCGCCGCAAGGGACCATCCAGGGAGCGCTACCGAGCAGTACTTC.

This clonotype appeared a few times. V is TRBV20-1 and J is TRBJ1-1; TRBD1 aligns across 7 bases. Trimming at V came to 2 bases and at J to 6 bases, leaving 3 bases not matched to a gene. Germline CDR1 DFQATT, CDR2 SNEGSKA (reference sequence). CDR3 length: 12 amino acids. This chain's CDR3 is CSARPGGSEAFF. The CDR3, as DNA: TGCAGTGCTAGACCAGGGGGATCTGAAGCTTTCTTT.